The next 12 T cell receptor beta chains were all read from a single sample in a study of a mutant IDH1 vaccine in newly diagnosed glioma. Sequenced by immunoSEQ multiplex PCR; TCRdb stores in-frame clones only, minus some. The table has around 69,000 clones, around nine tenths seen once. These TCRs are of unknown antigen specificity. Time point meaning: week 35, safety follow-up. One vaccine dose held 300 ug of mutant IDH1 20-mer peptide and came with topical imiquimod. The sequencing used PBMCs, collected from a glioma patient whose treatment included an IDH1 peptide vaccine. Every receptor here comes from a man aged 25-45 years with glioma.

The rearrangement links TRBV21-1 to TRBJ2-5; no check of the table's D call, TRBD2, against the DNA was made. TRBV21-1 is labeled a pseudogene. The CDR3 totals 17 residues. CDR3 sequence reads: CASSKVSGGGHPETQYF. The CDR3 DNA reads TGTGCCAGCAGCAAAGTATCTGGCGGGGGGCATCCGGAGACCCAGTACTTC.

The chain carries TRBV28 and TRBJ2-1; D might be TRBD2 (6 bases). In germline, CDR1 is MDHEN, CDR2 SYDVKM. With 9 bases removed from V and 4 bases from J, the gap between germline ends came to 10 bases. This CDR3 contains 12 residues. The CDR3: CASSGVYNEQFF. CDR3 DNA sequence: TGTGCCAGTTCGGGGGTGTACAATGAGCAGTTCTTC.

This chain joins TRBV28 and TRBJ2-7; the D gene is possibly TRBD1 (6 bases). The CDR3 length is 14 residues. Germline V gene lookup returns CDR1 MDHEN and CDR2 SYDVKM. V was pared by 6 bases and J by 2 bases, with 14 bases between. The CDR3: CASSAGTMTYEQYF. CDR3 nucleotides: TGTGCCAGCAGCGCCGGGACAATGACCTACGAGCAGTACTTC. Based on the CDR3 plus reference TRBV28 and TRBJ2-7, the full variable domain is DVKVTQSSRYLVKRTGEKVFLECVQDMDHENMFWYRQDPGLGLRLIYFSYDVKMKEKGDIPEGYSVSREKKERFSLILESASTNQTSMYLCASSAGTMTYEQYFGPGTRLTVT.

This clone has more than one count but fewer than ten. The V gene is TRBV7-8, the J gene TRBJ2-1, with a possible D match to TRBD1 (6 bases). V shed 5 bases and J shed 2 bases, with 10 bases lying between them. This CDR3 region has 14 residues. Germline V gene sequence: CDR1 SGHVS, CDR2 FQNEAQ. The CDR3 bases are TGTGCCAGCAGCCCAGGGGTCGCCTACAATGAGCAGTTCTTC. It encodes CASSPGVAYNEQFF.

The chain combines TRBV5-1 with TRBJ2-4; 9 positions match TRBD1. There are 14 residues in the CDR3. V shed 4 bases, J shed 7 bases, and the junction held 6 bases outside the gene matches. Germline V gene lookup returns CDR1 SGHRS and CDR2 YFSETQ. The CDR3 sequence is CASSPGTGSNIQYF. DNA for the CDR3: TGCGCCAGCAGCCCAGGGACAGGGTCGAACATTCAGTACTTC.

This clone was counted once. The rearrangement links TRBV11-3 to TRBJ1-4; tentative D call: TRBD1 (5 bases). The CDR3 extends over 17 amino acids. Between the trimmed V and J ends, which lost 10 bases and 2 bases, there was a span of 23 bases. Looked up from germline, CDR1 is SGHNT and CDR2 is YENEEA. CDR3 bases: TGTGCCATCTGCCGGGGGAGAAAGGTGTGTACTAATGAAAAACTGTTTTTT. It is translated as CAICRGRKVCTNEKLFF.

This chain joins TRBV4-1 and TRBJ1-2, with D tentatively TRBD1 (6 bases). V was pared by 1 base and J by 5 bases, with 14 bases between. This CDR3 contains 15 residues. Germline V gene sequence: CDR1 MGHRA, CDR2 YSYEKL. The CDR3 protein is CASSQVGGRGYGYTF. The DNA of the CDR3 is TGCGCCAGCAGCCAAGTTGGGGGGCGCGGGTATGGCTACACCTTC.

This chain connects TRBV5-1 to TRBJ2-3; the match to TRBD2 covers 11 bases. Trimming took 4 bases from V and 2 from J; bases not matched to a gene: 6. Germline lookup yields CDR1 SGHRS and CDR2 YFSETQ. The CDR3 contains 16 residues. The CDR3 DNA is TGCGCCAGCAGCACCGGGACTAGCGGAAACACAGATACGCAGTATTTT. The encoded protein is CASSTGTSGNTDTQYF.

This clone appeared a few times. The V gene is TRBV2, the J gene TRBJ1-1; D gene ambiguous. Germline V gene data show CDR1 as SNHLY and CDR2 as FYNNEI. The CDR3 is 13 residues long. V lost 4 bases and J 6 bases, leaving 12 bases between the germline ends. DNA for the CDR3: TGTGCCAGCAGTGTTATCGGACCCTCTGAAGCTTTCTTT. This translates into CASSVIGPSEAFF.

This clone was seen a single time. The chain recombines TRBV5-4 with TRBJ1-1; D gene uncertain. Germline V gives CDR1 SGHNT, CDR2 YYREEE (reference sequence). There are 15 residues in the CDR3. The ends were cut back, 3 bases at V and 10 bases at J, with 22 bases in the middle. CDR3 nucleotides: TGTGCCAGCAGCTCGGGCGGGAGGGTCTCACTGGGAGCTTTCTTT. Encoded protein: CASSSGGRVSLGAFF.

This chain joins TRBV29-1 and TRBJ1-2; no clear D. CDR3 length equals 12 residues. The V gene's germline CDR1 is SQVTM and CDR2 ANQGSEA. V dropped 2 bases and J dropped 2 bases, with 6 bases sitting between them. CDR3 sequence reads: CSVEFGNYGYTF. The CDR3 DNA sequence: TGCAGCGTTGAATTCGGGAACTATGGCTACACCTTC. Full variable domain (remainder filled in from reference TRBV29-1 and TRBJ1-2): SAVISQKPSRDICQRGTSLTIQCQVDSQVTMMFWYRQQPGQSLTLIATANQGSEATYESGFVIDKFPISRPNLTFSTLTVSNMSPEDSSIYLCSVEFGNYGYTFGSGTRLTVV.

In this sample, this clone turned up a few times. The CDR3 nucleotides are TGTGCCAGCAGTGAATCTGCAGGGGACACCGGGGAGCTGTTTTTT. Amino acid sequence: CASSESAGDTGELFF. This chain uses TRBV6-1 with TRBJ2-2; the D gene is possibly TRBD1 (6 bases). With 2 bases removed from V and 3 bases from J, the gap between germline ends came to 10 bases. This CDR3 region has 15 residues. The germline gives CDR1 MNHNS, CDR2 SASEGT.